One sample yielded the 29 T cell receptor beta chains listed below, sequenced in a study of blood T cell repertoires in COVID-19. The data were produced by immunoSEQ multiplex PCR, yet TCRdb's version contains in-frame clones alone and is incomplete. The sample has approximately 270,000 clones, around 85% seen once. Sequencing was carried out using peripheral blood. The receptors were gathered from a man older than 75 with acute or convalescent COVID-19.

This rearrangement joins TRBV28 to TRBJ2-7, with D hard to call. The germline CDR1 and CDR2 sequences are MDHEN and SYDVKM. The CDR3 is 11 amino acids. Trimming cost V 3 bases and J 7 bases, with 7 bases left between them. The DNA for the CDR3 is TGTGCCAGCAGTTTCCTCCTGGAGCAGTACTTC. This gives the protein CASSFLLEQYF.

This chain joins TRBV15 and TRBJ1-3; D is possibly TRBD1 (5 bases). The CDR3 extends over 16 amino acids. The V gene's germline CDR1 is LNHNV and CDR2 YYDKDF (reference sequence). V dropped 3 bases and J dropped 0 bases, with 12 bases sitting between them. The CDR3 nucleotides are TGTGCCACCAGCAGTCGTCGACAGATCTCTGGAAACACCATATATTTT. Translation gives CATSSRRQISGNTIYF.

This chain connects TRBV6-1 to TRBJ1-2; 9 bases agree with TRBD1. Trimming removed 0 bases from V and 5 bases from J; junction bases left unmatched: 7. The CDR3 runs to 16 residues. The germline gives CDR1 MNHNS, CDR2 SASEGT. The chain's CDR3 is CASSEAGTGLPYGYTF. In DNA form, the CDR3 reads TGTGCCAGCAGTGAAGCAGGGACAGGGCTCCCTTATGGCTACACCTTC.

The rearrangement links TRBV29-1 to TRBJ2-7, with 8 nucleotides matching TRBD1. The ends lost 1 base at V and 4 bases at J; junction bases unmatched: 3. The CDR3 sequence is 13 residues long. Germline V gene data show CDR1 as SQVTM and CDR2 as ANQGSEA. The CDR3 nucleotides are TGCAGCGTTGAAGGGACAGGGAAATACGAGCAGTACTTC. This codes for CSVEGTGKYEQYF.

This clone appeared a single time. The chain is built from TRBV21-1 and TRBJ2-2; the DNA was not compared with TRBD2, the D call given in the table. TRBV21-1 is designated a pseudogene. The CDR3 runs to 18 residues. The CDR3 sequence: CARRSHGDGGVFTGELFF. In DNA, the CDR3 is TGTGCCCGCAGATCTCACGGGGACGGGGGGGTTTTCACCGGGGAGCTGTTTTTT.

This sequence joins TRBV5-1 and TRBJ2-1; TRBD2 might be the D (7 bases). CDR1 is SGHRS, CDR2 YFSETQ, per germline. The CDR3 contains 15 residues. CDR3 loop: CATQRGGTSYNEQFF. DNA for the CDR3: TGCGCTACTCAAAGGGGGGGGACCTCCTACAATGAGCAGTTCTTC.

J is TRBJ2-2 and V is TRBV18; 8 nucleotides match TRBD1. V was clipped by 4 bases and J by 0 bases; unmatched bases: 4. The CDR3 sequence is 16 residues long. Per germline, CDR1 KGHSH and CDR2 LQKENI. CDR3 region: CASSLQGASNTGELFF. CDR3 in DNA: TGTGCCAGCTCACTCCAGGGGGCGTCGAACACCGGGGAGCTGTTTTTT.

This clone appeared a single time. The chain links TRBV4-1 to TRBJ2-1; 8 bases map to TRBD2. Germline V gene sequence: CDR1 MGHRA, CDR2 YSYEKL. This CDR3 is built from 19 residues. Trimming removed 2 bases from V and 0 bases from J; junction bases left unmatched: 12. CDR3 amino acids: CASSQTYAGGQPSYNEQFF. CDR3 nucleotide sequence: TGCGCCAGCAGCCAAACTTACGCGGGGGGTCAACCCTCCTACAATGAGCAGTTCTTC.

This chain joins TRBV3-1 (or the pseudogene TRBV3-2) and TRBJ2-2, with 8 bases lining up with TRBD2. J lost 6 bases, V lost 4 bases, and 10 bases had no gene match. CDR3 length: 16 amino acids. In germline, CDR1 is LGHDT, CDR2 YNNKEL (reference sequence). For the CDR3, the DNA is TGTGCCAGCAGCCCTGGAGCGGGAGAAGTCCCCGGGGAGCTGTTTTTT. Translated, it gives CASSPGAGEVPGELFF.

The rearrangement links TRBV6-1 to TRBJ2-3, with TRBD2 matching 12 bases. V gave up 4 bases and J gave up 0 bases; unmatched junction bases: 5. Germline CDR1 reads MNHNS; CDR2 reads SASEGT. The CDR3 runs 17 residues. For the CDR3, the DNA is TGTGCCAGCAGTGTGGGACTAGCGGGTTTTAGCACAGATACGCAGTATTTT. Amino acids: CASSVGLAGFSTDTQYF.

The chain joins TRBV10-3 to TRBJ1-4; D not resolved. This CDR3 is 13 amino acids long. V was shortened by 8 bases and J by 8 bases, with 15 bases between the two germline ends. In germline, CDR1 is ENHRY, CDR2 SYGVKD. CDR3 DNA sequence: TGTGCCATCCAGGCCTCCGGGAACGAAAAACTGTTTTTT. Translating it yields CAIQASGNEKLFF.

The V and J genes are TRBV19 and TRBJ1-2; possible D gene TRBD1, 6 bases. CDR1 LNHDA and CDR2 SQIVND come from the germline V gene (reference sequence). This CDR3 has 15 residues. Trimming removed 3 bases from V and 8 bases from J, with 19 bases in between. The CDR3 region is CASSMEIPGQGGYTF. The CDR3, as DNA: TGTGCCAGTAGTATGGAGATTCCGGGACAAGGCGGCTACACCTTC.

The chain joins TRBV7-3 to TRBJ2-1; 8 nucleotides align to TRBD1. J lost 1 base, V lost 3 bases, and 2 bases had no gene match. There are 15 residues in the CDR3. Per the germline V gene, CDR1 is SGHTA and CDR2 is FQGTGA. CDR3 region: CASSFDRGSYNEQFF. The CDR3 DNA is TGTGCCAGCAGCTTCGACAGGGGATCCTACAATGAGCAGTTCTTC.

The chain combines TRBV15 with TRBJ2-1; TRBD2 is a possible D gene (5 bases). The V and J ends lost 1 base and 6 bases respectively, with 19 bases between them. This CDR3 spans 17 amino acids. Germline loops: CDR1 LNHNV, CDR2 YYDKDF (reference sequence). The CDR3 is CATSRADRRGDGNEQFF. The CDR3 region has the DNA TGTGCCACCAGCAGAGCGGATCGACGGGGAGATGGCAATGAGCAGTTCTTC.

The chain employs TRBV9 and TRBJ2-3, with 12 bases lining up with TRBD2. CDR1 and CDR2 (germline): SGDLS, YYNGEE. After removal of 4 bases from V and 2 bases from J, the junction contained 11 bases not matched to a gene. This CDR3 comprises 18 residues. The CDR3 region is CASSPRGTSGFNTDTQYF. As DNA, the CDR3 is TGTGCCAGCAGCCCGAGGGGGACTAGCGGGTTTAACACAGATACGCAGTATTTT. Full variable domain (missing parts from reference TRBV9 and TRBJ2-3): DSGVTQTPKHLITATGQRVTLRCSPRSGDLSVYWYQQSLDQGLQFLIQYYNGEERAKGNILERFSAQQFPDLHSELNLSSLELGDSALYFCASSPRGTSGFNTDTQYFGPGTRLTVL.

V gene TRBV18 combines with J gene TRBJ2-1; possible D gene TRBD1, 7 bases. The V end was cut by 3 bases, the J end by 3 bases, with 9 bases between. CDR1 is KGHSH, CDR2 LQKENI, per germline. This CDR3 is built from 14 residues. CDR3 sequence: CASSPQGGYNEQFF. The CDR3 DNA follows: TGTGCCAGCTCACCTCAGGGGGGCTACAATGAGCAGTTCTTC.

The CDR3 reads CASSEAVGQGVTDTQYF. CDR3 DNA sequence: TGTGCCAGCAGTGAAGCGGTGGGACAGGGGGTTACAGATACGCAGTATTTT. This chain links TRBV6-1 with TRBJ2-3; 11 nucleotides line up with TRBD1. Losses at the gene ends were 0 bases for V and 3 bases for J; bases not matched to a gene: 5. The CDR3 is 17 amino acids. From germline, CDR1 is MNHNS and CDR2 SASEGT.

The chain is built from TRBV30 and TRBJ2-7; 9 bases match TRBD1. Germline lookup yields CDR1 GTSNPN and CDR2 SVGIG (reference sequence). The V gene end was trimmed by 2 bases and the J gene end by 2 bases; junction bases not matched to a gene: 4. This CDR3 comprises 14 residues. CDR3 bases: TGTGCCTGGAGTAGGGACAGGGCAACCTACGAGCAGTACTTC. It codes for CAWSRDRATYEQYF.

The V gene is TRBV5-4, the J gene TRBJ2-1, with 13 bases identical to TRBD2. Per the germline V gene, CDR1 is SGHNT and CDR2 is YYREEE (reference sequence). The CDR3 totals 16 residues. V lost 3 bases and J lost 4; bases outside the gene matches: 4. The CDR3 bases are TGTGCCAGCAGCTCGACTAGCGGGGGGCAGTACAATGAGCAGTTCTTC. The encoded protein is CASSSTSGGQYNEQFF.

The chain combines TRBV2 with TRBJ1-5, with 7 bases lining up with TRBD1. The trim removed 5 bases at V and 6 bases at J, leaving 10 bases unmatched. The length of the CDR3 is 15 residues. Germline-derived CDR1 and CDR2 are SNHLY and FYNNEI. The CDR3 sequence is CASSSRTGRGQPQHF. CDR3 DNA: TGTGCCAGCAGTTCCAGGACAGGCCGGGGTCAGCCCCAGCATTTT.

The V and J genes are TRBV12-3 or TRBV12-4 and TRBJ1-2; 10 bases fit TRBD1. V was clipped by 3 bases and J by 7 bases; unmatched bases: 2. CDR3 length equals 13 residues. In nucleotides, the CDR3 is TGTGCCAGCAGTTTTCGACAGGGGGCTGGCTACACCTTC. This encodes CASSFRQGAGYTF.

The V and J genes are TRBV24-1 and TRBJ2-1; 10 bases align to TRBD1. Trimming removed 5 bases from V and 5 bases from J; junction bases left unmatched: 8. Germline values: CDR1 KGHDR, CDR2 SFDVKD. The length of the CDR3 is 16 residues. CDR3 sequence: CATSASGQGVNNEQFF. CDR3 DNA: TGTGCCACCAGTGCCTCAGGACAGGGGGTGAACAATGAGCAGTTCTTC.

V gene TRBV27 combines with J gene TRBJ1-2, with 7 bases lining up with TRBD1. J was trimmed by 8 bases and V by 4 bases; bases with no gene match: 4. The CDR3 consists of 12 residues. The germline V gene encodes CDR1 MNHEY and CDR2 SMNVEV (reference sequence). For the CDR3, the DNA is TGTGCCAGCAGTTCAGGGGGTCAGGGCTACACCTTC. Protein: CASSSGGQGYTF.

Notes on this clone: The sample carries other DNA sequences with the same CDR3. The V gene is TRBV3-1 (or the pseudogene TRBV3-2), the J gene TRBJ1-6; D is ambiguous. The V gene lost 1 base and the J gene lost 6 bases, with 7 bases spanning the gap. Germline assignment: CDR1 LGHDT and CDR2 YNNKEL (reference sequence). There are 14 residues in the CDR3. The CDR3 region has the DNA TGTGCCAGCAGCCAAGTGGCAGGTAATTCACCCCTCCACTTT. Residues: CASSQVAGNSPLHF.

The chain has TRBV9 and TRBJ2-2; TRBD1 aligns across 12 bases. The CDR3 is 16 amino acids. The germline CDR1 and CDR2 sequences are SGDLS and YYNGEE. With V trimmed by 4 bases and J by 7 bases, 8 bases remained unmatched. The CDR3 sequence is CASSMGQGARVGELFF. The CDR3, as DNA: TGTGCCAGCAGCATGGGACAGGGGGCTCGGGTCGGGGAGCTGTTTTTT.

The genes are TRBV7-2 and TRBJ2-3; 7 bases match TRBD2. The CDR3 loop spans 16 amino acids. The germline gives CDR1 SGHTA, CDR2 FQGNSA. V lost 3 bases and J lost 6; bases outside the gene matches: 12. Here the CDR3 reads CASSFSAGLGGDTQYF. CDR3 bases: TGTGCCAGCAGCTTCTCGGCGGGACTGGGGGGGGATACGCAGTATTTT.

V gene TRBV19 combines with J gene TRBJ1-5, with 9 bases that match TRBD1. The CDR3 covers 15 residues. V dropped 6 bases and J dropped 4; count of bases not matched to a gene: 7. The germline V gene encodes CDR1 LNHDA and CDR2 SQIVND (reference sequence). The CDR3 loop is CASRTTGGSNQPQHF. In DNA form, the CDR3 reads TGTGCCAGTAGGACGACAGGGGGATCGAATCAGCCCCAGCATTTT.

The chain links TRBV6-1 to TRBJ1-1; 9 bases match TRBD1. The CDR3 length is 14 residues. CDR1 and CDR2 (germline): MNHNS, SASEGT. Trimming at V came to 6 bases and at J to 6 bases, leaving 8 bases not matched to a gene. CDR3 in amino acids: CASRGDRAAAEAFF. The CDR3 DNA reads TGTGCCAGCAGGGGGGACAGGGCGGCCGCTGAAGCTTTCTTT.

The chain uses TRBV7-9 and TRBJ1-2; D gene unclear. Germline assignment: CDR1 SEHNR and CDR2 FQNEAQ (reference sequence). CDR3 size: 14 residues. The V gene lost 4 bases and the J gene lost 2 bases, with 11 bases spanning the gap. The DNA of the CDR3 is TGTGCCAGCAGCTGGAGTGAGGGAAACTATGGCTACACCTTC. Amino acids: CASSWSEGNYGYTF.